The 24 T cell receptor beta chains listed next were all sequenced from one sample in a study of metastatic and nonmetastatic thyroid tumors. Nobody among the patients had been given any treatment before thyroid surgery. TCRdb re-analyzed the PCR reads through MiXCR. The sample has about 17,000 clones; around a quarter are singletons. Specimen: tumor tissue. Receptor source: a female donor with papillary thyroid cancer or a benign thyroid nodule (not recorded which). Some clones in this sample may be carry-over from other donors' samples.

This clone has a single count. This chain links TRBV4-3 with TRBJ1-2; D is perhaps TRBD1 (6 bases). CDR3 size: 15 residues. Per the germline V gene, CDR1 is LGHNA and CDR2 is YSLEER. Between the trimmed V and J ends, which lost 0 bases and 3 bases, there was a span of 11 bases. CDR3 sequence: CASSQDVQGDYGYTF. Here the CDR3 DNA reads TGCGCCAGCAGCCAAGACGTACAGGGCGACTATGGCTACACCTTC.

In this sample, this clone turned up many times. V is TRBV7-2 and J is TRBJ2-3; 9 positions match TRBD2. The CDR3 runs to 16 residues. Trimming took 5 bases from V and 3 from J; bases not matched to a gene: 9. Germline values: CDR1 SGHTA, CDR2 FQGNSA. DNA for the CDR3: TGTGCCAGCAGCCCTACCCCCCTAGCGGGAACAGATACGCAGTATTTT. This gives the protein CASSPTPLAGTDTQYF.

This clone was seen a few times. This chain uses TRBV9 with TRBJ2-1, with 14 bases identical to TRBD2. CDR1 and CDR2 (germline): SGDLS, YYNGEE. The CDR3 loop spans 18 amino acids. V shed 3 bases and J 0 bases; nucleotides not matched to a gene: 5. The CDR3 DNA reads TGTGCCAGCAGCGGAGGGACTAGCGGGGGAACCTCCTACAATGAGCAGTTCTTC. It translates to CASSGGTSGGTSYNEQFF.

This clone was seen many times. V usage is TRBV18 and J usage is TRBJ1-1, with D possibly TRBD1 on 6 matching bases. This CDR3 contains 14 residues. Trimming stripped 3 bases from V and 5 bases from J, with 13 bases between. Germline V CDR1 and CDR2: KGHSH, LQKENI. The CDR3 sequence is CASSPPTGTTEAFF. CDR3 in DNA: TGTGCCAGCTCACCCCCGACAGGCACGACTGAAGCTTTCTTT.

This clone appeared a few times. A much larger clone differs from this one at a single base, so this may be a read error. It is unclear where the CDR3 begins or ends on the DNA, so no DNA is shown, and the CDR3 is as TCRdb lists it. This chain connects TRBV18 to TRBJ1-1; the DNA was not compared with TRBD1, the D call given in the table. The CDR3 comprises 17 residues, both ends counted. The germline V gene has CDR1 KGHSH and CDR2 LQKENI. CDR3 amino acids: CASSPFGWGANNTEALF.

This clone was counted at least ten times. The chain has TRBV7-3 and TRBJ2-1, with D perhaps matching TRBD2 (5 bases). With 1 base removed from V and 6 bases from J, the gap between germline ends came to 10 bases. CDR3 length equals 14 residues. CDR1 is SGHTA and CDR2 is FQGTGA in the germline V gene. CDR3 region: CASSLRGGSNEQFF. The CDR3 nucleotides read TGTGCCAGCAGCTTAAGGGGTGGGAGCAATGAGCAGTTCTTC.

V is TRBV6-1 and J is TRBJ2-5, with D tentatively TRBD1 (6 bases). Deletions cut 2 bases from V and 0 bases from J, with 7 bases between. Germline V gene data show CDR1 as MNHNS and CDR2 as SASEGT. The CDR3 has 14 residues. The CDR3 loop is CASSEQGYQETQYF. In nucleotides, the CDR3 is TGTGCCAGCAGTGAACAGGGGTACCAAGAGACCCAGTACTTC.

This clone was found a few times. The junction departs from the called germline gene at one end, perhaps through a read error. In the same sample, other DNA sequences code for this CDR3. This chain links TRBV6-1 with TRBJ1-1, with TRBD1 matching over 8 bases. CDR3 length: 14 residues. Germline V gene sequence: CDR1 MNHNS, CDR2 SASEGT. The DNA for the CDR3 is TGTGCCAGTAGGTCCGGGACAGGTAGCACTGAAGCTCTCTTT. Its protein is CASRSGTGSTEALF.

This clone was found many times. The rearrangement joins TRBV5-1 to TRBJ2-1, with D perhaps matching TRBD2 (6 bases). The germline CDR1 and CDR2 sequences are SGHRS and YFSETQ. The length of the CDR3 is 14 residues. Trimming cost V 7 bases and J 3 bases, with 14 bases left between them. Here the CDR3 reads CASLEGPNYNEQFF. In nucleotides, the CDR3 is TGCGCCAGCTTGGAGGGCCCCAACTACAATGAGCAGTTCTTC.

This clone was counted many times. The chain is built from TRBV14 and TRBJ2-3, with a weak D call TRBD1 (6 bases). The CDR3 is made up of 16 amino acids. From germline, CDR1 is SGHDN and CDR2 FVKESK. The V end was cut by 0 bases, the J end by 3 bases, with 13 bases between. CDR3 bases: TGTGCCAGCAGCCAAGATGCAGGGGCGCTGACAGATACGCAGTATTTT. This translates into CASSQDAGALTDTQYF.

This clone has a count of ten or more. This chain joins TRBV5-6 and TRBJ2-2; the D gene is possibly TRBD2 (6 bases). Per the germline V gene, CDR1 is SGHDT and CDR2 is YYEEEE. The CDR3 extends over 16 amino acids. Trimming removed 4 bases from V and 5 bases from J, with 18 bases in between. The CDR3 nucleotides read TGTGCCAGCAGCCCAGATTGGGCGGGAAGGACCGGGGAGCTGTTTTTT. Translated: CASSPDWAGRTGELFF.

This clone was detected only a few times. One junction end does not reproduce the germline sequence, and a read error may be involved. The V gene is TRBV18, the J gene TRBJ2-2, with 8 bases lining up with TRBD2. Per the germline V gene, CDR1 is KGHSH and CDR2 is LQKENI. The CDR3 loop spans 17 amino acids. The CDR3 is CASSLSGSVWNTGDLFF. DNA for the CDR3: TGTGCCAGCTCATTAAGCGGGAGTGTCTGGAACACCGGGGATCTGTTTTTT.

There are many counts of this clone. A much larger clone differs from this one at a single base, so this may be a read error. Distinct nucleotide sequences in the sample also encode this CDR3. The J gene is TRBJ2-4, the V gene TRBV19, with D unresolved. CDR1 is LNHDA, CDR2 SQIVND, per germline (reference sequence). The length of the CDR3 is 12 residues. The ends were cut back, 4 bases at V and 5 bases at J, with 6 bases in the middle. The CDR3 region has the DNA TGTGCCAGTAGTACTAGGGAAAACATTCAGTACTTC. It translates to CASSTRENIQYF.

This clone turned up a few times. The chain joins TRBV11-2 to TRBJ2-7, with D tentatively TRBD2 (6 bases). V was shortened by 5 bases and J by 5 bases, with 19 bases between the two germline ends. In germline, CDR1 is SGHAT, CDR2 FQNNGV. This CDR3 spans 15 amino acids. This CDR3 reads CASSPNLAQGDEQYF. In nucleotides, the CDR3 is TGTGCCAGCAGCCCCAATCTAGCGCAGGGTGACGAGCAGTACTTC.

The chain combines TRBV18 with TRBJ1-6; perhaps TRBD1 as D (6 bases). This CDR3 comprises 16 residues. In germline, CDR1 is KGHSH, CDR2 LQKENI. With 3 bases removed from V and 7 bases from J, the gap between germline ends came to 16 bases. The CDR3 DNA is TGTGCCAGCTCACCTTTGGGGGCAGGGGACAATTCACCCCTCCACTTT. It specifies CASSPLGAGDNSPLHF.

This clone was seen once. Since a much larger clone is just one base distant, this may be a read error. Additional DNA sequences in this sample encode the identical CDR3. The chain has TRBV11-2 and TRBJ2-5; 13 bases are a match to TRBD2. After removal of 4 bases from V and 8 bases from J, the junction contained 16 bases not matched to a gene. This CDR3 comprises 18 residues. Germline-derived CDR1 and CDR2 are SGHAT and FQNNGV. This chain's CDR3 is CASSSPPGTSGILETQYF. CDR3 nucleotides: TGTGCCAGCAGCTCCCCACCCGGGACTAGCGGGATTTTGGAAACCCAGTACTTC.

In DNA form, the CDR3 reads TGCGCCAGCAGCCAAGAGGGCTCCTCTGGGGCCAACGTCCTGACTTTC. Its translation is CASSQEGSSGANVLTF. The chain joins TRBV4-3 to TRBJ2-6; D is ambiguous. Germline-derived CDR1 and CDR2 are LGHNA and YSLEER. The CDR3 is made up of 16 amino acids. Trimming took off 0 bases at V and 0 bases at J, with 6 bases between the two ends.

This clone was recorded many times. The DNA for the CDR3 is TGTGCCAGCTCACCTACCGTTCGGGACCAGCCCCAGCATTTT. Its protein product is CASSPTVRDQPQHF. This rearrangement joins TRBV18 to TRBJ1-5; weak D call: TRBD1 (5 bases). Trimming pared 3 bases from V and 7 bases from J, leaving 13 bases between. Germline CDR1 and CDR2: KGHSH and LQKENI. The CDR3 has 14 residues. Full variable domain (outside the CDR3, taken from reference TRBV18 and TRBJ1-5): NAGVMQNPRHLVRRRGQEARLRCSPMKGHSHVYWYRQLPEEGLKFMVYLQKENIIDESGMPKERFSAEFPKEGPSILRIQQVVRGDSAAYFCASSPTVRDQPQHFGDGTRLSIL.

This clone was recorded only once. The chain recombines TRBV5-6 with TRBJ1-2; a possible D gene is TRBD1 (6 bases). This CDR3 region has 14 residues. Per the germline V gene, CDR1 is SGHDT and CDR2 is YYEEEE. Deletions cut 4 bases from V and 1 base from J, with 11 bases between. The CDR3 here is CASSDADSNYGYTF. The DNA of the CDR3 is TGTGCCAGCAGCGACGCGGACAGTAACTATGGCTACACCTTC.

V and J are TRBV7-6 and TRBJ2-7; 12 nucleotides align to TRBD2. This CDR3 has 17 residues. V shed 5 bases, J shed 0 bases, and the junction held 8 bases outside the gene matches. CDR1 and CDR2 from the germline V gene are SGHVS and FNYEAQ. The CDR3 DNA reads as TGTGCCAGCAGCCCGACTAGCGGGGGTTCGCTCTCCTACGAGCAGTACTTC. Protein: CASSPTSGGSLSYEQYF.

This clone is medium-sized. The chain couples TRBV10-3 to TRBJ2-1; the match to TRBD2 covers 7 bases. CDR3 length equals 15 residues. V lost 0 bases and J lost 5; bases outside the gene matches: 4. The germline V gene has CDR1 ENHRY and CDR2 SYGVKD. CDR3 bases: TGTGCCATCAGTGAGTCAGGACTAGGAGACAATGAGCAGTTCTTC. Its protein product is CAISESGLGDNEQFF.

In this sample, this clone turned up a few times. The rearrangement joins TRBV2 to TRBJ2-1; TRBD1 aligns across 10 bases. The CDR3 spans 14 residues. In germline, CDR1 is SNHLY, CDR2 FYNNEI. V was pared by 6 bases and J by 8 bases, with 7 bases of the junction left unmatched. For the CDR3, the DNA is TGTGCCAGCAGGGATGGACAGGGGGTGGATGAGCAGTTCTTC. This sequence encodes CASRDGQGVDEQFF.

This clone has ten or more counts. This sequence joins TRBV7-3 and TRBJ2-2; no reliable D call. This CDR3 comprises 12 residues. The V end lost 1 base, the J end lost 7 bases, and 4 bases lay between the germline ends. Germline V gene sequence: CDR1 SGHTA, CDR2 FQGTGA. The CDR3 DNA sequence: TGTGCCAGCAGCTTAATGAACGGGGAGCTGTTTTTT. Protein sequence: CASSLMNGELFF.

This clone was seen a handful of times. This may arise from a read error, as a much more abundant clone is one base away. The chain has TRBV9 and TRBJ2-3; D gene unclear. The CDR3 has 14 residues. V lost 1 base, J lost 3 bases, and 9 bases lay in between. Germline V gene sequence: CDR1 SGDLS, CDR2 YYNGEE. The CDR3: CASSVCPVTDTQYF. The CDR3 DNA follows: TGTGCCAGCAGCGTATGTCCAGTGACAGATACGCAGTATTTT. Supplemented by reference TRBV9 and TRBJ2-3, the full variable domain reads DSGVTQTPKHLITATGQRVTLRCSPRSGDLSVYWYQQSLDQGLQFLIQYYNGEERAKGNILERFSAQQFPDLHSELNLSSLELGDSALYFCASSVCPVTDTQYFGPGTRLTVL.